This T cell receptor beta chain was identified during a study of OX40 agonist ivuxolimab in advanced cancers. Profiled with immunoSEQ multiplex PCR; TCRdb holds only in-frame clones, not every one. Altogether nearly 80,000 clones are present, approximately 86% being singletons, with the ten largest covering about 4%. V dropped 3 bases and J dropped 2 bases, with 4 bases sitting between them. The CDR3 is made up of 13 amino acids. Germline V gives CDR1 LGHNA, CDR2 YSLEER. The source is an adult with an advanced solid tumor such as melanoma, head and neck, liver or kidney cancer. Sequences were derived from CD4+ or CD8+ T cells sorted from blood, sampled in a trial of the OX40 agonist ivuxolimab. The chain uses TRBV4-3 and TRBJ2-2; D gene ambiguous. The CDR3 sequence is CASSQGNTGELFF. In DNA form, the CDR3 reads TGCGCCAGCAGCCAGGGAAACACCGGGGAGCTGTTTTTT.